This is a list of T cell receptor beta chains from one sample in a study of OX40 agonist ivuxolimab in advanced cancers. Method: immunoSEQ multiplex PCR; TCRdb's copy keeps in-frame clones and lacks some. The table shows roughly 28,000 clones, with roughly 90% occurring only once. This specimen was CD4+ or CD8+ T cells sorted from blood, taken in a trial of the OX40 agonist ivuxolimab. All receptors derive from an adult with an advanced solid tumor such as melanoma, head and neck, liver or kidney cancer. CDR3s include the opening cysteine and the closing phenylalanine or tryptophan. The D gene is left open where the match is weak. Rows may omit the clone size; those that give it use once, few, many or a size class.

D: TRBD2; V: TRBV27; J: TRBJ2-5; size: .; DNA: TGTGCCAGCAGTTGGGCTAGCGGGAGGGCCGGTGAGCAGTACTTC; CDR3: CASSWASGRAGEQYF
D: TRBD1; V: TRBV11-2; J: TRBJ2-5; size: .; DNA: TGTGCCAGCAGCCGCGGGACAGGGGTGGAGACCCAGTACTTC; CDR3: CASSRGTGVETQYF
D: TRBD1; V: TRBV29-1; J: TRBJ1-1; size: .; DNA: TGCAGCGTTGAAGATTCGGGGACAGGGACTGAAGCTTTCTTT; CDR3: CSVEDSGTGTEAFF
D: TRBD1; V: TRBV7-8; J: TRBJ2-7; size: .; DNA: TGTGCCAGCAGCTGGTCCCGGGACAGGGGCTCCTACGAGCAGTACTTC; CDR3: CASSWSRDRGSYEQYF
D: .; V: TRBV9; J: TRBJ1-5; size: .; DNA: TGTGCCAGCAGCGTAGTCGACGGTATCAATCAGCCCCAGCATTTT; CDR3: CASSVVDGINQPQHF
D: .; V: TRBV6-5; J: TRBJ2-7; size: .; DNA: TGTGCCAGCAGTTACCACTCGAAGGGGCCCGAGCAGTACTTC; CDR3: CASSYHSKGPEQYF
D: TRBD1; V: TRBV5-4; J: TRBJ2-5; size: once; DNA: TGTGCCAGCAGCTTGGGGGACAGGGGAATAGAGACCCAGTACTTC; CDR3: CASSLGDRGIETQYF
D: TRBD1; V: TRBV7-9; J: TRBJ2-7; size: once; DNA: TGTGCCAGCAGCTTCCCCGGGACAGGGAAGTACGAGCAGTACTTC; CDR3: CASSFPGTGKYEQYF
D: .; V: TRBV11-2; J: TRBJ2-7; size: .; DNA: TGTGCCAGCAGCTTATTGGGGGAGCAGTACTTC; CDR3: CASSLLGEQYF
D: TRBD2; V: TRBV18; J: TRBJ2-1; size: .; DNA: TGTGCCAGCCGCAGGAGTAGCGGGGACCCCTACAATGAGCAGTTCTTC; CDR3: CASRRSSGDPYNEQFF
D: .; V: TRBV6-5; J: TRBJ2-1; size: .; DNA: TGTGCCATCGGGGGAGTCTACAATGAGCAGTTCTTC; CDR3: CAIGGVYNEQFF
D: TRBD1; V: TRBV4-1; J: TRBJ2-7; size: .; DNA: TGCGCCAGCAGCCAAGCCGGGACAGGTTACGAGCAGTACTTC; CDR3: CASSQAGTGYEQYF
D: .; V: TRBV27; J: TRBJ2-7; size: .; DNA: TGTGCCAGCAGTTCCCTCAACGAGCAGTACTTC; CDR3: CASSSLNEQYF
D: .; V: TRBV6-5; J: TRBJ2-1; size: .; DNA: TGTGCCAGCAGTTACACGGAGTTAAACAATGAGCAGTTCTTC; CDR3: CASSYTELNNEQFF
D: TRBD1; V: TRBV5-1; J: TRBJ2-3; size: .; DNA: TGCGCCAGCAGCTCCGGGACAGGGTACGATACGCAGTATTTT; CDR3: CASSSGTGYDTQYF
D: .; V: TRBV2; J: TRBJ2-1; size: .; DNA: TGTGCCAGCAGTGAATCGGTGGACGTCGCCTACAATGAGCAGTTCTTC; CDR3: CASSESVDVAYNEQFF
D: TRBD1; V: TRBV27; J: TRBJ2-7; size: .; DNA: TGTGCCAGCAGTTTATCGAGCGGGACAGGGATATTCTACGAGCAGTACTTC; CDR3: CASSLSSGTGIFYEQYF
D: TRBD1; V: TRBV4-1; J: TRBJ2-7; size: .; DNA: TGCGCCAGCAGCCATACCGGGACAGGCACCCCGGGGCAGTACTTC; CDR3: CASSHTGTGTPGQYF
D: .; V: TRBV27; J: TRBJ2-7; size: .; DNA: TGTGCCAGCAGTGAAACAGGGTACGAGCAGTACTTC; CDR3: CASSETGYEQYF
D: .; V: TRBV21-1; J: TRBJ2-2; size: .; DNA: TGTGCCAGCAGCAAAGGACCTCGTGACAGGAACACCGGGGAGCTGTTTTTT; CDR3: CASSKGPRDRNTGELFF
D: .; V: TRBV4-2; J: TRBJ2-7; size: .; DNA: TGTGCCAGCAGCCAAAAGGACTGGACTGGGGGCTACGAGCAGTACTTC; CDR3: CASSQKDWTGGYEQYF
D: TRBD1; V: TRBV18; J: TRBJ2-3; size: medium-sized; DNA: TGTGCCAGCTCACCACGGGGGACAGGGGGCGCAGATACGCAGTATTTT; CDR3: CASSPRGTGGADTQYF
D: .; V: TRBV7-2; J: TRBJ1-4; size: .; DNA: TGTGCCAGCAGCTTAGGGCGAGGGTGGGGTGAAAAACTGTTTTTT; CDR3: CASSLGRGWGEKLFF
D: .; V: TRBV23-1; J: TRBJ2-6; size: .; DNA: TGCGCCAGCAAAACCTCATCCCCCGGGGGGCCGAGCTCTGGGGCCAACGTCCTGACTTTC; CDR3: CASKTSSPGGPSSGANVLTF